The rows below give T cell receptor beta chains drawn from one sample of a study of blood T cells in healthy people across ages. Each CDR3 protein is one row after TCRdb ran MiXCR on the 5' RACE reads. The table has more than 450,000 distinct CDR3 sequences, roughly a quarter seen once. This sample was also put to use in a study of T cells of mothers and their children.

Source material: blood. These receptors originate from a boy aged 2 to 9 in good health. Each CDR3 is given without its conserved first and last residue. Fields, in order: V gene, CDR3 protein.

TRBV12-3/TRBV12-4	ASSLEQLSGNTIY
TRBV20-1	SARAGTSGQETQY
TRBV9	ASSVGFGTDTQY
TRBV25-1	ASSVGQGLVDTQY
TRBV15	ATSRAGQMNTGELF
TRBV7-8	ASSLAGTGGGTYEQY
TRBV7-9	ASSRTGEGANVLT
TRBV20-1	SASIGAANTGELF
TRBV6-1	ASSESHYEQY
TRBV29-1	SVEGRNSGNTIY
TRBV6-5	ASSRGTAINIQY
TRBV7-8	ASSSGQGESQPQH
TRBV20-1	SARVWTGGEDTQY
TRBV7-2	ASSLGEGMSSYNEQF
TRBV5-1	ASSQRDDEIRTGNTIY
TRBV30	AWKADSYNEQF
TRBV28	ASSLWAGGTYEQY
TRBV7-9	ASSSSLSSAETQY
TRBV12-3/TRBV12-4	ASSPGTGDTGELF
TRBV4-2	ASSQVEADRNTQY
TRBV29-1	SAGTTNTGELF
TRBV3-1	ASSQEGTGSSKLF
TRBV3-1	ASRYTSNTEAF
TRBV6-1	ASSEAAGGSRNIQY
TRBV2	ASRSLGNNQPQH
TRBV12-3/TRBV12-4	ASSFGAYTGELF
TRBV27	ASSFNRDRGDYGYT
TRBV7-6	ASSSFWGLEDNGQF
TRBV27	ASSSRDRVNGDYGYT
TRBV20-1	SAVSRRSNEKLF
TRBV7-9	ASSPPTGGHCGYT
TRBV12-3/TRBV12-4	ASRPDRGGGTDTQY
TRBV20-1	SANRGRLGHNEQF
TRBV11-2	VSSLLRTGSSYEQY
TRBV29-1	SVEREGVKNIQY
TRBV27	ASSFEVNEQF
TRBV15	ATSRANEQF
TRBV4-1	ASSQVFGGNTEAF